Shown below are 8 T cell receptor beta chains from a single sample sequenced in a study of CD8+ T cells in alopecia areata. RNA was isolated and reverse transcribed to cDNA, the sequencing template. Profiling relied on immunoSEQ multiplex PCR, and the TCRdb table lists in-frame clones only, not all of them. Among 110,000 or so clones listed, around 61% were seen once. The specimen was CD4+ T cells sorted from blood. All receptors derive from a human donor in good health.

The J gene is TRBJ1-2, the V gene TRBV29-1; TRBD1 agrees at 9 bases. V lost 7 bases, J lost 0 bases, and 3 bases stayed unmatched. The CDR3 totals 13 residues. CDR1 and CDR2 (germline): SQVTM, ANQGSEA. CDR3 residues: CSAGQGPNYGYTF. In DNA, the CDR3 is TGCAGCGCGGGACAGGGTCCTAACTATGGCTACACCTTC.

The CDR3 DNA is TGCAGCGTTGGAGGGGCCAAAAACATTCAGTACTTC. Amino acid sequence: CSVGGAKNIQYF. The genes are TRBV29-1 and TRBJ2-4, with a weak D call TRBD2 (5 bases). The V end lost 4 bases, the J end lost 1 base, and 5 bases lay between the germline ends. The CDR3 runs to 12 residues. CDR1 and CDR2 from the germline V gene are SQVTM and ANQGSEA.

The V gene is TRBV5-1, the J gene TRBJ2-1, with D uncertain. Germline loops: CDR1 SGHRS, CDR2 YFSETQ. CDR3 length: 17 amino acids. Trimming took 0 bases from V and 7 from J, leaving 20 bases between them. The CDR3 sequence is CASSLAIGDPSTNEQFF. CDR3 DNA: TGCGCCAGCAGCTTGGCCATCGGCGACCCCAGTACGAATGAGCAGTTCTTC.

V is TRBV29-1 and J is TRBJ2-2; 9 nucleotides agree with TRBD1. Germline V gives CDR1 SQVTM, CDR2 ANQGSEA. This CDR3 comprises 15 residues. V was pared by 5 bases and J by 2 bases, with 6 bases of the junction left unmatched. CDR3 sequence (DNA): TGCAGCGTTTCCCACAGGGGGCTCAACACCGGGGAGCTGTTTTTT. Translated, it gives CSVSHRGLNTGELFF.

J is TRBJ1-1 and V is TRBV29-1; maybe TRBD1 (6 bases). Germline V lookup: CDR1 SQVTM, CDR2 ANQGSEA. V was shortened by 8 bases and J by 11 bases, with 18 bases between the two germline ends. This CDR3 spans 11 amino acids. The CDR3 DNA sequence: TGCAGCCACGGTCGGGGGCGCGGCGCTTTCTTT. Protein: CSHGRGRGAFF.

The rearrangement uses TRBV29-1 and TRBJ2-3; tentative D call: TRBD2 (6 bases). In germline, CDR1 is SQVTM, CDR2 ANQGSEA. The CDR3 spans 14 residues. V lost 6 bases, J lost 2 bases, and 15 bases lay in between. As DNA, the CDR3 is TGCAGCGTCCGCCAGCGGGTAGACACAGATACGCAGTATTTT. Translation: CSVRQRVDTDTQYF.

The V call is TRBV28, the J call TRBJ2-5; 9 bases line up with TRBD1. Germline V lookup: CDR1 MDHEN, CDR2 SYDVKM. Trimming at V came to 7 bases and at J to 1 base, leaving 10 bases not matched to a gene. The CDR3 length is 16 residues. The CDR3 loop is CASKGTGLPPQETQYF. The DNA of the CDR3 is TGTGCCAGCAAAGGGACAGGGCTTCCCCCCCAAGAGACCCAGTACTTC.

This clone was counted once. The rearrangement joins TRBV2 to TRBJ2-3, with 8 bases matching TRBD1. The CDR3 runs to 14 residues. Germline V gene data show CDR1 as SNHLY and CDR2 as FYNNEI. Trimming at V came to 8 bases and at J to 3 bases, leaving 7 bases not matched to a gene. The CDR3 DNA reads as TGTGCCAGCGAAGGACAGGGAGTAACAGATACGCAGTATTTT. Encoded protein: CASEGQGVTDTQYF.